The 27 T cell receptor beta chains reported below all come from one sample, sequenced in a study of shared clonotypes between healthy human individuals. Sequencing was performed with immunoSEQ multiplex PCR; in TCRdb, only in-frame clones are kept and a portion is missing. This table has millions of clones, roughly 92% appearing once. Sequencing was done on a sample of naive CD4+ T cells sorted from blood. The sample's subset: CD45RA+ positively selected. Receptor source: a man aged 18-30 years in good health.

The V call is TRBV5-6, the J call TRBJ1-1; the D is unclear. This CDR3 contains 11 residues. Germline V lookup: CDR1 SGHDT, CDR2 YYEEEE. The germline V and J ends were trimmed by 5 bases and 7 bases, with 9 bases remaining between them. The CDR3 sequence is CASSLGFEAFF. CDR3 coding DNA: TGTGCCAGCAGTTTAGGCTTTGAAGCTTTCTTT.

The chain has TRBV7-9 and TRBJ2-7, with 7 bases identical to TRBD1. This CDR3 contains 15 residues. From germline, CDR1 is SEHNR and CDR2 FQNEAQ (reference sequence). Losses at the gene ends were 7 bases for V and 0 bases for J; bases not matched to a gene: 9. CDR3 in DNA: TGTGCCAGCACCCGCCGGGACAGCGTCTCCTACGAGCAGTACTTC. The encoded protein is CASTRRDSVSYEQYF.

The count of this clone is one. V gene TRBV4-3 combines with J gene TRBJ2-7, with D possibly TRBD1 on 5 matching bases. The germline V gene encodes CDR1 LGHNA and CDR2 YSLEER. The CDR3 extends over 14 amino acids. Trimming stripped 0 bases from V and 6 bases from J, with 12 bases between. CDR3 loop: CASSQDYAGIEQYF. The CDR3 DNA follows: TGCGCCAGCAGCCAAGATTATGCAGGGATCGAGCAGTACTTC.

This clone was observed a handful of times. The chain carries TRBV10-1 and TRBJ2-1, with no clear D. Germline V gives CDR1 WNHNN, CDR2 SYGVQD (reference sequence). The CDR3 loop spans 14 amino acids. Trimming left V 4 bases short and J 8 bases short, with 15 bases between. The CDR3 nucleotides read TGCGCCAGCAGTGCCCGGGTATCGGCCCATGAGCAGTTCTTC. It translates to CASSARVSAHEQFF.

The chain recombines TRBV27 with TRBJ1-5; no definite D call. The CDR3 has 17 residues. Germline V gives CDR1 MNHEY, CDR2 SMNVEV (reference sequence). The V and J ends lost 3 bases and 2 bases respectively, with 17 bases between them. CDR3 nucleotides: TGTGCCAGCAGTTTTAAAGGAAATATGGCCGGCAATCAGCCCCAGCATTTT. Its protein product is CASSFKGNMAGNQPQHF.

The rearrangement uses TRBV6-1 and TRBJ2-2; the match to TRBD1 covers 8 bases. Per the germline V gene, CDR1 is MNHNS and CDR2 is SASEGT. The J segment lost 5 bases and the V segment lost 3 bases, leaving 14 bases of the junction unmatched. The CDR3 runs 18 residues. The CDR3 DNA is TGTGCCAGCAGTGACCCCGGACAGGGAATGGTACGGACCGGGGAGCTGTTTTTT. It encodes CASSDPGQGMVRTGELFF.

This clone appeared once. This sequence joins TRBV27 and TRBJ2-6, with 9 positions matching TRBD1. CDR1 and CDR2 (germline): MNHEY, SMNVEV (reference sequence). Unmatched junction bases numbered 23, after V lost 10 bases and J lost 1 base. The CDR3 is made up of 21 amino acids. Here the CDR3 reads CANIGQGCVSHSLSGANVLTF. The CDR3, as DNA: TGTGCCAATATAGGACAGGGGTGTGTAAGCCACAGCTTATCTGGGGCCAACGTCCTGACTTTC. The complete variable domain, with remaining parts taken from reference TRBV27 and TRBJ2-6, reads EAQVTQNPRYLITVTGKKLTVTCSQNMNHEYMSWYRQDPGLGLRQIYYSMNVEVTDKGDVPEGYKVSRKEKRNFPLILESPSPNQTSLYFCANIGQGCVSHSLSGANVLTFGAGSRLTVL.

V is TRBV5-1 and J is TRBJ1-4, with 7 bases that match TRBD1. Trimming removed 3 bases from V and 8 bases from J; junction bases left unmatched: 13. The CDR3 sequence is 16 residues long. Germline values: CDR1 SGHRS, CDR2 YFSETQ. In DNA, the CDR3 is TGCGCCAGCAGCTCCTCCCCTCAGGGGGTTGGGGAAAAACTGTTTTTT. Encoded protein: CASSSSPQGVGEKLFF.

V and J are TRBV30 and TRBJ2-3, with TRBD2 matching over 7 bases. This CDR3 spans 13 amino acids. Per the germline V gene, CDR1 is GTSNPN and CDR2 is SVGIG (reference sequence). After removal of 0 bases from V and 3 bases from J, the junction contained 0 bases not matched to a gene. The CDR3 here is CAWSVLATDTQYF. The CDR3 DNA is TGTGCCTGGAGTGTACTAGCGACAGATACGCAGTATTTT.

This rearrangement joins TRBV5-1 to TRBJ2-7; 8 positions agree with TRBD2. The V and J ends lost 4 bases and 4 bases, in that order; junction bases with no gene match: 10. This CDR3 contains 15 residues. In germline, CDR1 is SGHRS, CDR2 YFSETQ. The CDR3 nucleotides read TGCGCCAGCAGCCCCGAGGGCGGGGGGCCTTACGAGCAGTACTTC. It is translated as CASSPEGGGPYEQYF.

The chain recombines TRBV16 with TRBJ1-2; TRBD1 aligns across 8 bases. This CDR3 contains 13 residues. CDR1 is KGHSY, CDR2 FQNENV, per germline. V lost 6 bases, J lost 4 bases, and 4 bases stayed unmatched. In DNA, the CDR3 is TGTGCCAGCAGATACGGACAGGGCTATGGCTACACCTTC. Encoded protein: CASRYGQGYGYTF.

The chain couples TRBV5-1 to TRBJ1-1; 7 bases align to TRBD1. There are 15 residues in the CDR3. Germline V gene lookup returns CDR1 SGHRS and CDR2 YFSETQ. The V and J ends lost 2 bases and 1 base, in that order; junction bases with no gene match: 5. The CDR3 DNA reads TGCGCCAGCAGCTTCTTAGGGACAGAGAACACTGAAGCTTTCTTT. Its protein product is CASSFLGTENTEAFF.

The J gene is TRBJ2-1, the V gene TRBV29-1, with 13 bases fitting TRBD2. Germline values: CDR1 SQVTM, CDR2 ANQGSEA. The CDR3 has 13 residues. Germline trimming cut 6 bases from V and 9 bases from J; bases unmatched to any gene: 5. CDR3 sequence: CSVLAGGGGEQFF. For the CDR3, the DNA is TGCAGCGTACTAGCGGGAGGGGGGGGTGAGCAGTTCTTC.

The chain is built from TRBV7-9 and TRBJ2-2; D may be TRBD1 (6 bases). Deletions cut 5 bases from V and 0 bases from J, with 13 bases between. Germline assignment: CDR1 SEHNR and CDR2 FQNEAQ (reference sequence). The CDR3 runs to 16 residues. The CDR3 DNA sequence: TGTGCCAGCAGCCCAGGACAGTTCTCGAACACCGGGGAGCTGTTTTTT. Encoded protein: CASSPGQFSNTGELFF.

This clone has only one observation. This rearrangement joins TRBV6-4 to TRBJ2-1, with TRBD2 matching 9 bases. The CDR3 contains 15 residues. Germline V gives CDR1 MRHNA, CDR2 SNTAGT. With 5 bases clipped from V and 7 bases from J, the junction kept 9 bases outside the gene matches. The CDR3 sequence: CASSPRTSAPNEQFF. The CDR3 nucleotides are TGTGCCAGCAGTCCTCGGACTAGCGCGCCGAATGAGCAGTTCTTC.

A single count supports this clone. Mismatch with germline at one junction end may stem from a read error. The rearrangement joins TRBV7-7 to TRBJ1-4; maybe TRBD1 (6 bases). Germline V gene data show CDR1 as SSHAT and CDR2 as FNYEAQ (reference sequence). The CDR3 totals 13 residues. In DNA form, the CDR3 reads TGTGCTAGCAGCTTGGACAGTAGTGAAAAACTGTTTTTT. Translation: CASSLDSSEKLFF.

CDR3 in amino acids: CASSENSGNTIYF. CDR3 bases: TGTGCCAGCAGTGAGAACTCTGGAAACACCATATATTTT. The chain recombines TRBV2 with TRBJ1-3, with D unclear. The CDR3 contains 13 residues. From germline, CDR1 is SNHLY and CDR2 FYNNEI. V was shortened by 3 bases and J by 0 bases, with 3 bases between the two germline ends.

The gene calls are TRBV19 and TRBJ1-1, with D possibly being TRBD1 (6 bases). Germline lookup yields CDR1 LNHDA and CDR2 SQIVND (reference sequence). The CDR3 consists of 11 residues. Trimming left V 7 bases short and J 6 bases short, with 9 bases between. CDR3 bases: TGTGCCAGTACTCGGGGGCCTGAAGCTTTCTTT. Protein: CASTRGPEAFF.

The table lists this clone with a count of one. The rearrangement joins TRBV5-6 to TRBJ2-4; 7 nucleotides align to TRBD1. In germline, CDR1 is SGHDT, CDR2 YYEEEE. The CDR3 has 13 residues. V was clipped by 3 bases and J by 8 bases; unmatched bases: 5. CDR3 residues: CASSSIGTDIQYF. The CDR3 bases are TGTGCCAGCAGCTCCATCGGGACAGACATTCAGTACTTC.

The rearrangement joins TRBV29-1 to TRBJ1-1, with 9 nucleotides matching TRBD1. The CDR3 totals 16 residues. Germline assignment: CDR1 SQVTM and CDR2 ANQGSEA. Trimming cost V 2 bases and J 1 base; bases outside gene matches: 8. Here the CDR3 DNA reads TGCAGCGTTGAACACAGGGGGCGAGGGGGGAACACTGAAGCTTTCTTT. Translation gives CSVEHRGRGGNTEAFF.

V gene TRBV28 combines with J gene TRBJ2-5, with no clear D. TRBJ2-7 explains the end of the DNA better; the J call may be wrong. Germline V lookup: CDR1 MDHEN, CDR2 SYDVKM. There are 13 residues in the CDR3. The CDR3 sequence is CASSPMPPYEQYF. For the CDR3, the DNA is TGTGCCAGCAGTCCCATGCCCCCCTACGAGCAGTACTTC.

This sequence joins TRBV7-2 and TRBJ2-3; no reliable D call. Germline CDR1 and CDR2: SGHTA and FQGNSA. Trimming left V 6 bases short and J 4 bases short, with 11 bases between. This CDR3 comprises 13 residues. CDR3 amino acids: CASSLDGSDTQYF. CDR3 nucleotides: TGTGCCAGCAGTCTCGACGGATCAGATACGCAGTATTTT.

This chain connects TRBV10-3 to TRBJ2-3; 11 bases are shared with TRBD2. V lost 8 bases and J lost 6; bases outside the gene matches: 13. CDR3 length: 16 residues. CDR1 and CDR2 from the germline V gene are ENHRY and SYGVKD. This chain's CDR3 is CAIGKGTSGISDTQYF. The CDR3 region has the DNA TGTGCCATCGGTAAAGGGACTAGCGGTATCTCGGATACGCAGTATTTT.

The chain links TRBV28 to TRBJ2-7, with D perhaps matching TRBD2 (6 bases). Trimming removed 1 base from V and 3 bases from J, with 13 bases in between. The germline V gene has CDR1 MDHEN and CDR2 SYDVKM. This CDR3 is built from 15 residues. The CDR3 nucleotides are TGTGCCAGCAGTTTATTGGGGGGTACTGTCTACGAGCAGTACTTC. Translated: CASSLLGGTVYEQYF.

CDR3 residues: CASSFGAQGVQPQHF. As DNA, the CDR3 is TGTGCCAGCAGCTTCGGTGCGCAGGGCGTTCAGCCCCAGCATTTT. The J gene is TRBJ1-5, the V gene TRBV7-9, with D perhaps TRBD1 (5 bases). Trimming shortened V by 3 bases and J by 6 bases, and 15 bases separated the two germline ends. The germline CDR1 and CDR2 sequences are SEHNR and FQNEAQ (reference sequence). This CDR3 comprises 15 residues.

For this clone: A junction boundary mismatches the germline segment, possibly from a read error. The J gene is TRBJ1-5, the V gene TRBV2; D not resolved. The CDR3 is made up of 13 amino acids. The germline gives CDR1 SNHLY, CDR2 FYNNEI. The CDR3 sequence: CASSATPGRTLYF. The CDR3 DNA sequence: TGTGCCAGCAGCGCCACCCCGGGCAGGACGTTATATTTT.

This clone has only one observation. J is TRBJ1-6 and V is TRBV14; D gene uncertain. In germline, CDR1 is SGHDN, CDR2 FVKESK. V lost 2 bases and J lost 5, with 7 bases in between. The CDR3 contains 14 residues. The CDR3 DNA sequence: TGTGCCAGCAGCCAAAACCAGAATAATTCACCCCTCCACTTT. Encoded protein: CASSQNQNNSPLHF.